This T cell receptor beta chain was sequenced in a study of blood T cell repertoires in COVID-19. In the study overall: Sites across the United States, Italy and Spain contributed samples from acute and convalescent COVID-19. T cells, B-cell-depleted T cells, or PBMCs provided the cDNA or gDNA that served as material.

Original methodology: Reference gene primer amplification yielded estimated nucleated cell counts. Data came from immunoSEQ multiplex PCR; TCRdb stores just in-frame clones and leaves some out. V and J calls and clone size come straight from that table; D and trimming were deduced from the DNA. The sample includes about 240,000 clones, 86% seen only once; the top ten take around 6.5%. Notes on this clone: Other DNA sequences within the sample encode an identical CDR3.

J was trimmed by 4 bases and V by 4 bases; bases with no gene match: 5. Germline values: CDR1 KGHDR, CDR2 SFDVKD. This CDR3 spans 16 amino acids. The receptor was isolated from a man aged 55-75 years with acute or convalescent COVID-19. Sequenced material: peripheral blood. The genes are TRBV24-1 and TRBJ2-5, with 13 bases lining up with TRBD2. Here the CDR3 reads CATSDPRLAGGETQYF. CDR3 nucleotides: TGTGCCACCAGTGACCCCCGACTAGCGGGAGGAGAGACCCAGTACTTC.